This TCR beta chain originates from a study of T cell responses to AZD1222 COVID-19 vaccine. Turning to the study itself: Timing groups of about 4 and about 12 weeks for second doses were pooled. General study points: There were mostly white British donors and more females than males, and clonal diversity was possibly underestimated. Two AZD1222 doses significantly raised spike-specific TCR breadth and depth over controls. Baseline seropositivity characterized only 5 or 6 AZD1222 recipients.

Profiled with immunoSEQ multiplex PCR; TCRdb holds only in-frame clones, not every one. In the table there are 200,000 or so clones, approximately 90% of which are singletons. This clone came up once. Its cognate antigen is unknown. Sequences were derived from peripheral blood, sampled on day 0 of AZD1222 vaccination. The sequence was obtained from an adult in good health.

The CDR3 region has the DNA TGTGCTAGTGGTTTGCAGGCTAACACTGAAGCTTTCTTT. Its translation is CASGLQANTEAFF. The chain recombines TRBV12-5 with TRBJ1-1; D not certain. The CDR3 length is 13 residues. Trimming cost V 2 bases and J 2 bases, with 6 bases left between them. The germline gives CDR1 LGHNT, CDR2 FRNRAP.